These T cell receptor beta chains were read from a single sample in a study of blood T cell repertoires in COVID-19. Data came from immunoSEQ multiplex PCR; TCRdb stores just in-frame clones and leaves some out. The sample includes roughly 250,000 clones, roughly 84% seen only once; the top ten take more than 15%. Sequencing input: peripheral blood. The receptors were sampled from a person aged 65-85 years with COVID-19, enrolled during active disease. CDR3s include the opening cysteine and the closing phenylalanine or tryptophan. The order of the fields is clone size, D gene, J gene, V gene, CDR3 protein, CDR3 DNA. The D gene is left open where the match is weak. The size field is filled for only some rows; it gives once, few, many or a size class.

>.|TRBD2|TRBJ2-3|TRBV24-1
CATSMRLAGSTDTQYF
TGTGCCACCAGTATGCGACTAGCGGGGAGCACAGATACGCAGTATTTT
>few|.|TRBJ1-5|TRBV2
CASSEGRGSNQPQHF
TGTGCCAGCAGTGAGGGCAGGGGTAGCAATCAGCCCCAGCATTTT
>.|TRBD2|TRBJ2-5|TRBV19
CASSISFGTSGNLETQYF
TGTGCCAGTAGTATTAGTTTCGGGACTAGCGGGAATTTAGAGACCCAGTACTTC
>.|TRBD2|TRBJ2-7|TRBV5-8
CASSLSVRASGRHYEQYF
TGTGCCAGCAGCTTGTCAGTTAGGGCTAGCGGGAGGCACTACGAGCAGTACTTC
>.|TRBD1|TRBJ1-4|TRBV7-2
CASSFQSNRGLGEKLFF
TGTGCCAGCAGCTTCCAAAGTAACAGGGGGTTAGGGGAAAAACTGTTTTTT
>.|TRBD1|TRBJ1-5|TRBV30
CAWSAGTGGKQPQHF
TGTGCCTGGAGTGCTGGGACAGGGGGAAAACAGCCCCAGCATTTT
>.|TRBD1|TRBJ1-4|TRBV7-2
CASSLGPGQGEKLFF
TGTGCCAGCAGCTTAGGGCCAGGACAGGGTGAAAAACTGTTTTTT
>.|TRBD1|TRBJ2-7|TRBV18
CASSRDSYEQYF
TGTGCCAGCTCAAGGGACAGCTACGAGCAGTACTTC
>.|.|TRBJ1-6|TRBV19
CASSMGQTGSGSPLHF
TGTGCCAGTAGTATGGGTCAGACAGGTTCCGGTTCACCCCTCCACTTT
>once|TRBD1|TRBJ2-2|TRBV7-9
CASSRQGADSGELFF
TGTGCCAGCAGCCGACAGGGGGCTGATTCCGGGGAGCTGTTTTTT
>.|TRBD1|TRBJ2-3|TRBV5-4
CASSLGQGEGTDTQYF
TGTGCCAGCAGCTTAGGACAGGGAGAGGGCACAGATACGCAGTATTTT
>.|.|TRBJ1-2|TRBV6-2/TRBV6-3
CASSPQEGTSANYGYTF
TGTGCCAGCAGCCCCCAGGAGGGGACCTCAGCTAACTATGGCTACACCTTC
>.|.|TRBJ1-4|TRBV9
CASSTSGSANEKLFF
TGTGCCAGCAGCACCTCGGGGTCGGCTAATGAAAAACTGTTTTTT
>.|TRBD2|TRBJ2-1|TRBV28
CASSFQRGAFNEQFF
TGTGCCAGCAGTTTCCAGCGGGGAGCTTTCAATGAGCAGTTCTTC
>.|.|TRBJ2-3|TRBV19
CASGVPGHTDTQYF
TGTGCCAGCGGCGTCCCGGGACATACAGATACGCAGTATTTT
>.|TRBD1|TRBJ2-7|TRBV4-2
CASSQVRTGSYEQYF
TGTGCCAGCAGCCAAGTTCGGACAGGTTCTTACGAGCAGTACTTC
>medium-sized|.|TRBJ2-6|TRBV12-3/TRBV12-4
CASLVSGANVLTF
TGTGCCAGCCTAGTCTCTGGGGCCAACGTCCTGACTTTC
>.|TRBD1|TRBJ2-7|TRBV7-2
CASSLVPGQGLAREQYF
TGTGCCAGCAGCCTCGTCCCGGGACAGGGATTGGCACGGGAGCAGTACTTC
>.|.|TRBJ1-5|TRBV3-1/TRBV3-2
CASSPDRNQPQHF
TGTGCCAGCAGCCCAGACAGAAATCAGCCCCAGCATTTT
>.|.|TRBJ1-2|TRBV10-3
CAISPTDYGYTF
TGTGCCATCAGTCCGACAGACTATGGCTACACCTTC
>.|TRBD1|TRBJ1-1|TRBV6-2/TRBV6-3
CASRPTGATFENTEAFF
TGTGCCAGCAGACCTACAGGGGCCACCTTCGAGAACACTGAAGCTTTCTTT
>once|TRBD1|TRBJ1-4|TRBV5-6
CASSWGTGDGEKLFF
TGTGCCAGCAGCTGGGGGACAGGGGATGGTGAAAAACTGTTTTTT
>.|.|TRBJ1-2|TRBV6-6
CASSPTAPGHGRSGYTF
TGTGCCAGCAGTCCAACCGCCCCGGGACATGGGCGTAGTGGCTACACCTTC
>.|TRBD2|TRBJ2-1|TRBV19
CASTRTSGYNEQFF
TGTGCCAGTACCCGGACTAGCGGATACAATGAGCAGTTCTTC
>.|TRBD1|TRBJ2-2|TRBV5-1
CASTRTGSSTGELFF
TGCGCCAGCACCCGGACAGGGTCTAGCACCGGGGAGCTGTTTTTT
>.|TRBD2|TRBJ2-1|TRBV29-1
CSVLLAGGRNEQFF
TGCAGCGTTCTACTAGCGGGAGGCCGCAATGAGCAGTTCTTC
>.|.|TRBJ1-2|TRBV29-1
CSAPGPGRGYGYTF
TGCAGCGCCCCAGGACCCGGGAGGGGCTATGGCTACACCTTC
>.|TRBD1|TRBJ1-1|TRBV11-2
CASSLTHRGTEAFF
TGTGCCAGCAGCTTAACACACAGGGGTACTGAAGCTTTCTTT
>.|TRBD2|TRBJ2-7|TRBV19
CASKTGTSGDEQYF
TGTGCCAGTAAAACCGGGACTAGCGGCGACGAGCAGTACTTC
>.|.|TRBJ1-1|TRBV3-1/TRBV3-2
CASSQSTGITEAFF
TGTGCCAGCAGCCAGAGTACAGGGATCACTGAAGCTTTCTTT
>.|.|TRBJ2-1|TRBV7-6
CASSLLYESGNEQFF
TGTGCCAGCAGCTTATTATACGAAAGCGGCAATGAGCAGTTCTTC
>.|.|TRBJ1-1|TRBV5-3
CARSFRTYLSAFF
TGTGCCAGAAGCTTCAGGACTTACTTAAGCGCTTTCTTT
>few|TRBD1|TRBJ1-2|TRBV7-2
CASSRYTGGPGYTF
TGTGCCAGCAGTCGATATACAGGGGGCCCGGGCTACACCTTC
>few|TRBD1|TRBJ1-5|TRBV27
CASSEGQIQPQHF
TGTGCCAGCAGCGAGGGACAGATCCAGCCCCAGCATTTT
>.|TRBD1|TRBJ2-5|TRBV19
CASSIGQGARQETQYF
TGTGCCAGTAGTATTGGGCAGGGGGCGCGACAAGAGACCCAGTACTTC
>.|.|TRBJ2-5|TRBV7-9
CASSLRMGAQETQYF
TGTGCCAGCAGCTTAAGGATGGGGGCCCAAGAGACCCAGTACTTC
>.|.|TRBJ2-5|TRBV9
CASSVEYRETQYF
TGTGCCAGCAGCGTAGAATACCGGGAGACCCAGTACTTC
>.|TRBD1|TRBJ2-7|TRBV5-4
CASSLPGGLEQYF
TGTGCCAGCAGTCTTCCAGGGGGCTTAGAGCAGTACTTC
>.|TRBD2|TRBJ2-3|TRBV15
CATSRAERGGEDTQYF
TGTGCCACCAGCAGAGCTGAGCGGGGGGGCGAAGATACGCAGTATTTT
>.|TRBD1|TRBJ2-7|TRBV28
CASSTGGLYEQYF
TGTGCCAGCAGTACAGGGGGACTCTACGAGCAGTACTTC
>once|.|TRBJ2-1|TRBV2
CASNLPLFGEQFF
TGTGCCAGCAACCTCCCCCTTTTCGGGGAGCAGTTCTTC
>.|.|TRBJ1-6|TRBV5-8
CATQKFSSYNSPLHF
TGTGCCACTCAAAAGTTCAGCTCCTATAATTCACCCCTCCACTTT
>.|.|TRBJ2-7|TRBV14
CASSRARGIYEQYF
TGTGCCAGCAGCCGGGCCCGGGGAATCTACGAGCAGTACTTC
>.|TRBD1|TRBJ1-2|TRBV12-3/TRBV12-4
CASRERDRASTF
TGTGCCAGCCGCGAAAGAGACAGGGCCAGCACCTTC
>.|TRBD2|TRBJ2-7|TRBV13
CASSLPASGVEQYF
TGTGCCAGCAGCTTACCTGCTAGCGGGGTCGAGCAGTACTTC
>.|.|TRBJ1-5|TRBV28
CASRGGTRLNQPQHF
TGTGCCAGCAGGGGTGGCACGAGACTCAATCAGCCCCAGCATTTT
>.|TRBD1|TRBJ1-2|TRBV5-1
CASSYAQGAAGGYTF
TGCGCCAGCAGCTACGCACAGGGGGCGGCGGGCGGCTACACCTTC
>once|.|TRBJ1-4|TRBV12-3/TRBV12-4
CASSRQNNEKLFF
TGTGCCAGCAGCAGACAGAATAATGAAAAACTGTTTTTT
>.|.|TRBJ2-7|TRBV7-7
CASNTRGPSCSAYEQYF
TGTGCCAGCAACACCAGAGGCCCTAGCTGTTCGGCGTACGAGCAGTACTTC